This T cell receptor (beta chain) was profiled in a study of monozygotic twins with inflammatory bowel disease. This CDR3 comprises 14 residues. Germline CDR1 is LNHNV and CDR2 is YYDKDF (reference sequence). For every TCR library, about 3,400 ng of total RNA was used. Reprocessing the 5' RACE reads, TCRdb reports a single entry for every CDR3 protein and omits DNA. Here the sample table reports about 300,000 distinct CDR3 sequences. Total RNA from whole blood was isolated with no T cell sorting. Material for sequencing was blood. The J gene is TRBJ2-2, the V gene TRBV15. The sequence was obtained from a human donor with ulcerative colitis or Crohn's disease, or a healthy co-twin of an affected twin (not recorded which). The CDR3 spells CATSRVYYTGELFF.